This T cell receptor beta chain was found in a study of tumor-infiltrating lymphocytes in primary liver carcinoma (dated by TCRdb to about 2017). The study in broad terms: Surgical resection was performed in China between late 2015 and March 2016 on roughly 5 patients with histopathologically diagnosed primary liver carcinoma. Of the five patients, three men and two women aged 30 to 69 years, four had hepatocellular carcinoma and one had combined HCC and intrahepatic cholangiocarcinoma. The five patients had tumors of stage T1-T3 N0M0, with maximum diameters ranging from about 4.2 to 10 cm. Roughly 3.65 to 7.5 million productive TCRbeta reads were obtained per sample, and no significant difference in read depth was found between tissue types. TCRbeta repertoire sequencing, expression microarrays and whole-exome sequencing were combined in the study across five regions of each liver tumor, with adjacent normal tissue and blood also included. TCRbeta repertoire sequencing covered about 35 specimens from 5 patients: 25 or so tumor regions, 5 adjacent noncancerous liver tissues and 5 peripheral blood samples. Technical replicate repertoires showed high reproducibility, with mean shared-clone rates about 0.91 and correlation coefficients above 0.95. What the authors observed across the whole study: Only the TCR beta chain was sequenced, which likely underestimates true repertoire diversity because unpaired alpha chains were not captured. The top 250 clones made up a significantly larger repertoire fraction in tumors than in blood (p = 0.039). The study included only a few patients, and the authors note findings should be validated in a larger study. Pairs of tumor regions showed greater repertoire overlap (mean about 35%) than tumor-adjacent pairs (17%) or tumor-blood pairs (around 15%), which is consistent with antigen-driven expansion. Comparison of CD4+ and CD8+ T cell repertoires was precluded by the use of bulk unsorted samples.

Starting from about 500 ng total RNA, TCRbeta-specific cDNA was produced by reverse transcription with a constant-region primer and ProtoScript II reverse transcriptase. The TCRbeta libraries were prepared through three rounds of nested multiplex PCR following a slightly modified ARM-PCR procedure. Multiplex TRBV1-TRBV30 forward primers and a Cbeta reverse primer were used in the first two PCR rounds, each of which was run for 10 to 11 cycles. A final 25-cycle PCR with Deep VentR polymerase added sample barcodes and Illumina adapters. Before sequencing, amplicons between 200 and 500 bp were purified from gel using a QIAquick gel extraction kit. The TCRbeta amplicons were sequenced with 250-bp paired-end reads on an Illumina HiSeq 2500. The published analysis was carried out like this. Quality trimming of reads was performed with Trimmomatic v0.33, and paired reads were merged with FLASH v1.2.11 so that full CDR3 sequences could be recovered. MiGEC v1.2.1b assigned V, D and J germline segments to the rearranged TCRbeta sequences. Clonotype statistics and Shannon-Wiener diversity indices were computed with VDJtools v1.0.0. To cut down on sampling bias, every analysis after diversity analysis relied on just the 250 most abundant clonotypes from each sample. TCRdb reworked the public reads: Q25 trimming with fastp, MiXCR clone assembly, productive beta chains retained. When rows share a CDR3 protein, they turn into one entry using the most common DNA and genes. The V and J calls and clone size come from TCRdb's table, not from the authors' own analysis. This sample holds 300,000 to 400,000 distinct CDR3 sequences; 65% were observed only once. The biggest ten clones account for around 9.5% of the sample.

RNA from unsorted whole blood was extracted with TRIzol reagent, and germline DNA was obtained with the DNeasy Blood & Tissue kit. At the time of sampling, the patients were treatment-naive and had chronic HBV infection. About 3.6 milliliters of peripheral blood were collected into K2EDTA tubes before surgery. The germline V gene encodes CDR1 SGHAT and CDR2 FQNNGV. The CDR3 spans 15 residues, from the cysteine through the phenylalanine. The sequence is cut down to CDR3 DNA, 45 bases in frame from base 1. Germline trimming amounts to 5 bases on V and 5 bases on J, with 12 as the count of junction bases outside the gene matches. With respect to this clonotype: Its antigen specificity is not known. No base-level quality is on record; no much larger clone is a single base apart.

The origin of this receptor is a man aged 35 to 55 with primary liver carcinoma and hepatitis B virus infection. Source material: peripheral blood. The rearranged chain carries TRBV11-2 and TRBJ2-7; TRBD2 fits 7 bases in the junction. The CDR3 sequence is CASSPVGGGIDEQYF. The nucleotides read TGTGCCAGCAGCCCCGTCGGGGGAGGGATAGACGAGCAGTACTTC.